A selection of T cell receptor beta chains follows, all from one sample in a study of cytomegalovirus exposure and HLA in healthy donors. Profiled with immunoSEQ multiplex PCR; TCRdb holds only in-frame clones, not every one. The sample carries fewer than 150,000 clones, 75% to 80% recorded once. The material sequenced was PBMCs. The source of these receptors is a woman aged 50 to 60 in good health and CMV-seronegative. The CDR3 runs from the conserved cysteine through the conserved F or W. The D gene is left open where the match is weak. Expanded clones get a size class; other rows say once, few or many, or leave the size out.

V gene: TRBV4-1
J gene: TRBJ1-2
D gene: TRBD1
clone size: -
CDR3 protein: CASSLNGARGLYGYTF
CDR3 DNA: TGCGCCAGCAGCCTCAATGGGGCCAGGGGGCTCTATGGCTACACCTTC

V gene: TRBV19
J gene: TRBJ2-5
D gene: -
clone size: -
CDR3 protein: CASTEGRGETQYF
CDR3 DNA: TGTGCCAGTACTGAGGGCCGAGGGGAGACCCAGTACTTC

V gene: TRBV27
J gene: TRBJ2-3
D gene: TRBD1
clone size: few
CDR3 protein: CAAGQGADTQYF
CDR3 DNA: TGTGCCGCGGGACAGGGGGCAGATACGCAGTATTTT

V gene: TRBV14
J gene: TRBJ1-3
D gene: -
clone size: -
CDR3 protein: CASSRGKRGNTIYF
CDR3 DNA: TGTGCCAGCAGCAGGGGGAAGAGGGGAAACACCATATATTTT

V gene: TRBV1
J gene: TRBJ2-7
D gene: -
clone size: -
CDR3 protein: CTSSQEVPGERGASYEQYF
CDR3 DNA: TGCACCAGCAGCCAAGAGGTCCCAGGTGAGCGGGGGGCCTCCTACGAGCAGTACTTC

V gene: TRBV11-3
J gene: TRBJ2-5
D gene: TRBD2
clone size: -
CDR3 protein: CASSLESGGGQETQYF
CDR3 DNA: TGTGCCAGCAGCTTAGAGAGTGGGGGGGGTCAAGAGACCCAGTACTTC

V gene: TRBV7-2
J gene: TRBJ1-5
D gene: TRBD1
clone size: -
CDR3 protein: CASSPQGDQPQHF
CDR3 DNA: TGTGCCAGCAGCCCCCAGGGGGATCAGCCCCAGCATTTT

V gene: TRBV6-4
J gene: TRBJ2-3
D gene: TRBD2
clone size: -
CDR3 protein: CASSDSASGVADTQYF
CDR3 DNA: TGTGCCAGCAGTGACTCGGCTAGCGGGGTGGCAGATACGCAGTATTTT

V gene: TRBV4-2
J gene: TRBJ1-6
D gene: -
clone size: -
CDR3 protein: CASSPVRGQVSPLHF
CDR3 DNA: TGTGCCAGCAGCCCAGTGCGGGGGCAAGTATCACCCCTCCACTTT

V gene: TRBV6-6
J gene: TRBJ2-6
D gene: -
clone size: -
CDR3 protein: CASSYTDTTVLTF
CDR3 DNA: TGTGCCAGCAGTTACACCGACACGACAGTCCTGACTTTC

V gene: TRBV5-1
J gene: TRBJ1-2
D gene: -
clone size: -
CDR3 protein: CASSFLGNQEYTF
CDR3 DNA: TGCGCCAGCAGCTTCCTCGGGAATCAGGAGTACACCTTC

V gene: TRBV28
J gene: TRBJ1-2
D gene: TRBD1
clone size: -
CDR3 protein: CASNRTGYYGYTF
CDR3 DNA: TGTGCCAGCAATCGGACAGGATACTATGGCTACACCTTC

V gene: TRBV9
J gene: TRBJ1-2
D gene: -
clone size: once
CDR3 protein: CASSVEVQGRYSNYGYTF
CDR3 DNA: TGTGCCAGCAGCGTAGAAGTCCAGGGGCGATACTCTAACTATGGCTACACCTTC

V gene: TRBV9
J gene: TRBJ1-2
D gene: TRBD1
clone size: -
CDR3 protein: CASSDLGTGSGRGEGYTF
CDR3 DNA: TGTGCCAGCAGCGACCTAGGGACAGGGAGCGGGCGTGGTGAAGGCTACACCTTC

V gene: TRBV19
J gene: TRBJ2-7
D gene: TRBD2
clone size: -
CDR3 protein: CASSPSAGGRGDYEQYF
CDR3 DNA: TGTGCCAGTAGTCCCTCGGCGGGGGGGAGAGGAGACTACGAGCAGTACTTC

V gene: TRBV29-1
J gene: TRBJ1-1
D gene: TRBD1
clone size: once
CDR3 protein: CSAGGGLNTEAFF
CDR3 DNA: TGCAGCGCAGGGGGCGGCCTGAACACTGAAGCTTTCTTT

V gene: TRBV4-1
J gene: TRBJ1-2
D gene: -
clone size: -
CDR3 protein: CASSQEKGKANYGYTF
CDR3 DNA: TGCGCCAGCAGCCAAGAGAAGGGGAAAGCTAACTATGGCTACACCTTC

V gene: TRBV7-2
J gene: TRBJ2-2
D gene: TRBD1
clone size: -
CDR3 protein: CASSLSGQGFGELFF
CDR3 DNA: TGTGCCAGCAGCTTATCGGGACAGGGCTTCGGGGAGCTGTTTTTT

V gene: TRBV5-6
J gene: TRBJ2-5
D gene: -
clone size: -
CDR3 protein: CASSPPAVQETQYF
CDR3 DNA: TGTGCCAGCAGCCCTCCCGCAGTTCAAGAGACCCAGTACTTC

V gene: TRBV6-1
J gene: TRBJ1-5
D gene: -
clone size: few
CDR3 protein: CASMVDRFDQPQHF
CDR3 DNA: TGTGCCAGCATGGTTGACAGGTTCGATCAGCCCCAGCATTTT

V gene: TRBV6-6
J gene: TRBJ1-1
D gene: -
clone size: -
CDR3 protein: CASTLGGATKNTEAFF
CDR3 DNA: TGTGCCAGCACCCTAGGCGGGGCGACGAAGAACACTGAAGCTTTCTTT

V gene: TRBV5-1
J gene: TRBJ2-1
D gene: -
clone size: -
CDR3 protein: CASSVQGNLGNEQFF
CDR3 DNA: TGCGCCAGCAGTGTACAGGGTAATTTAGGCAATGAGCAGTTCTTC

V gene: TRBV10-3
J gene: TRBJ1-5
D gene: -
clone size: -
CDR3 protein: CAIGTVPQHF
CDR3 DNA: TGTGCCATTGGGACTGTTCCCCAGCATTTT

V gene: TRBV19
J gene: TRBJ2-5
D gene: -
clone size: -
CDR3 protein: CASRADRIQQETQYF
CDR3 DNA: TGTGCCAGTAGAGCCGACAGAATACAACAAGAGACCCAGTACTTC

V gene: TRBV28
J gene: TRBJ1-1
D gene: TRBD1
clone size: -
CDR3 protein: CASSFTQGVPKAFF
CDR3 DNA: TGTGCCAGCAGTTTTACCCAGGGGGTACCCAAAGCTTTCTTT

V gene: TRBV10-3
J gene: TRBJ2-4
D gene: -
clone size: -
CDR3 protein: CAISESSDIQYF
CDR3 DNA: TGTGCCATCAGTGAGTCGTCGGACATTCAGTACTTC

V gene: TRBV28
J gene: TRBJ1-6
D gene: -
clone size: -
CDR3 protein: CATHDPTGESPLHF
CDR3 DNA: TGTGCCACCCACGATCCAACCGGGGAATCACCCCTCCACTTT

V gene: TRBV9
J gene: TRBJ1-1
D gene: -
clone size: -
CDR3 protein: CASSVSLVGFEAFF
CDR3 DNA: TGTGCCAGCAGCGTCTCTTTAGTGGGCTTTGAAGCTTTCTTT

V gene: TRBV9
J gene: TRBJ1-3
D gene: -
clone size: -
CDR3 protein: CASSVGEGTGNTIYF
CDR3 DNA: TGTGCCAGCAGCGTAGGGGAGGGAACTGGAAACACCATATATTTT

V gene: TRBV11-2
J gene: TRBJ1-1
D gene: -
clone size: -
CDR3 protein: CASSLVFIRKEAFF
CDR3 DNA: TGTGCCAGCAGCTTAGTGTTTATCAGAAAGGAAGCTTTCTTT

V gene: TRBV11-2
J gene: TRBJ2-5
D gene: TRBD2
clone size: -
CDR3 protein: CASSLALRASGTPETQYF
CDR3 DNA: TGTGCCAGCAGCTTAGCCCTCAGGGCTAGCGGGACCCCAGAGACCCAGTACTTC

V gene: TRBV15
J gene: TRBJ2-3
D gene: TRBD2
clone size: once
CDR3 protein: CATSRGDSGGTHTDTQYF
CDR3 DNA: TGTGCCACCAGCAGAGGCGATAGCGGGGGGACTCATACAGATACGCAGTATTTT

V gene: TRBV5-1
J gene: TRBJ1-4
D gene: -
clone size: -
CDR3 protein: CASRQEEKLFF
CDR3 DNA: TGCGCCAGCAGACAGGAGGAAAAACTGTTTTTT

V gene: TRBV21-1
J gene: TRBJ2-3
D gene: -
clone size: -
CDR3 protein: CASSKVSTDTQYF
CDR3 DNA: TGTGCCAGCAGCAAAGTAAGCACAGATACGCAGTATTTT

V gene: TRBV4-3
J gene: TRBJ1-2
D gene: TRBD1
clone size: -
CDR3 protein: CASSLSANQGAVMGYTF
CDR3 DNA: TGCGCCAGCAGCCTAAGCGCTAACCAGGGGGCTGTAATGGGCTACACCTTC

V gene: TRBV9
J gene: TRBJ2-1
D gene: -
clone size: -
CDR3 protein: CASSVGGGDYNEQFF
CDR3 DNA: TGTGCCAGCAGCGTAGGTGGCGGGGATTACAATGAGCAGTTCTTC

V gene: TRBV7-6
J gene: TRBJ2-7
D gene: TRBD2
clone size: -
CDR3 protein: CASSQSGGASYEQYF
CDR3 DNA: TGTGCCAGCAGCCAGAGCGGGGGGGCCTCCTACGAGCAGTACTTC

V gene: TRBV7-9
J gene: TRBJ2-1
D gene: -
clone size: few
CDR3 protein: CASSQSSYNEQFF
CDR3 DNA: TGTGCCAGCAGCCAATCCTCCTACAATGAGCAGTTCTTC

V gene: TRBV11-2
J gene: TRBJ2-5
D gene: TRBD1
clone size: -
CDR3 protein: CASSPQGARETQYF
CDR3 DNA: TGTGCCAGCAGCCCACAGGGGGCGCGGGAGACCCAGTACTTC

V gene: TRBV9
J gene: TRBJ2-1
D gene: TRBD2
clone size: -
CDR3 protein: CASSERLAGTYNEQFF
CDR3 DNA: TGTGCCAGCAGCGAACGACTAGCGGGGACCTACAATGAGCAGTTCTTC

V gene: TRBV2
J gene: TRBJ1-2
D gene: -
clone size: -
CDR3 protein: CASNASPGLGYGYTF
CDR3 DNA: TGTGCCAGCAACGCCTCCCCGGGGTTGGGCTATGGCTACACCTTC

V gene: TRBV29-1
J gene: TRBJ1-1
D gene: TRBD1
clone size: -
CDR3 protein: CSARTGGLTEAFF
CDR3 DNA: TGCAGCGCACGGACAGGCGGTCTGACTGAAGCTTTCTTT

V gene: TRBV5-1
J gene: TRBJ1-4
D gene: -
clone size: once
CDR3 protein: CASSLAGGYTNEKLFF
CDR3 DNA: TGCGCCAGCAGCTTGGCGGGGGGTTACACTAATGAAAAACTGTTTTTT

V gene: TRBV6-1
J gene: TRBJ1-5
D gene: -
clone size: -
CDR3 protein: CASSEFEQPQHF
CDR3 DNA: TGTGCCAGCAGTGAATTTGAGCAGCCCCAGCATTTT

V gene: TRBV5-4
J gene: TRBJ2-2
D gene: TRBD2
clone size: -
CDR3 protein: CASSEGLAENTGELFF
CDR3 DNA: TGTGCCAGCAGCGAGGGACTAGCGGAGAACACCGGGGAGCTGTTTTTT